These 30 T cell receptor beta chains came from one sample sequenced in a study of identical twins. TCRdb re-called the 5' RACE reads through MiXCR, storing one row per CDR3 protein. The sample holds roughly 230,000 distinct CDR3 sequences, approximately 8.6% seen once. These data also formed part of another study, on yellow fever vaccine responses in identical twins.

Sequenced: CD8+ T cells sorted from blood. The receptor set was obtained from a woman under 30 in good health.

The table lists this clonotype with many counts. The CDR3, as DNA: TGCAGCGCTAAGGACAGGGGCCGGAACGAGCAGTACTTC. Its translation is CSAKDRGRNEQYF. This chain links TRBV29-1 with TRBJ2-7; 9 bases are a match to TRBD1. The CDR3 has 13 amino acids. Germline V CDR1 and CDR2: SQVTM, ANQGSEA. J gave up 5 bases and V 7 bases, and 9 bases lay outside the gene matches.

V and J are TRBV14 and TRBJ2-1, with D hard to call. Trimming shortened V by 3 bases and J by 4 bases, and 7 bases separated the two germline ends. The germline V gene encodes CDR1 SGHDN and CDR2 FVKESK. CDR3 length: 13 amino acids. The CDR3 DNA reads TGTGCCAGCAGCCACCAGGTATACAATGAGCAGTTCTTC. The encoded protein is CASSHQVYNEQFF.

This chain links TRBV20-1 with TRBJ1-1; 8 bases match TRBD1. The trim removed 1 base at V and 4 bases at J, leaving 8 bases unmatched. This CDR3 has 15 amino acids. Germline assignment: CDR1 DFQATT and CDR2 SNEGSKA (reference sequence). CDR3 residues: CSARVAGGASTEAFF. DNA for the CDR3: TGCAGTGCTAGAGTTGCAGGGGGCGCGAGCACTGAAGCTTTCTTT.

At least ten counts were recorded for this clonotype. The chain carries TRBV7-2 and TRBJ2-1; TRBD1 matches 10 bases. Germline CDR1 SGHTA, CDR2 FQGNSA. Losses at the gene ends were 1 base for V and 3 bases for J; bases not matched to a gene: 3. This CDR3 has 16 residues. The CDR3 sequence is CASSLVGQGVYNEQFF. CDR3 sequence (DNA): TGTGCCAGCAGCTTAGTTGGACAGGGGGTCTACAATGAGCAGTTCTTC.

In this sample, this clonotype turned up a few times. This rearrangement joins TRBV6-2 or TRBV6-3 to TRBJ2-1; TRBD2 is a possible D gene (6 bases). The V gene's germline CDR1 is MNHEY and CDR2 SVGEGT. The CDR3 covers 16 residues. Deletions cut 2 bases from V and 2 bases from J, with 13 bases between. DNA for the CDR3: TGTGCCAGCAGTTACGAGGGGCGGGGAGCCTACAATGAGCAGTTCTTC. Translating it yields CASSYEGRGAYNEQFF.

CDR3 loop: CASSQATLAYEQYF. DNA for the CDR3: TGCGCCAGCAGCCAGGCGACACTAGCCTACGAGCAGTACTTC. The chain has TRBV4-3 and TRBJ2-7; tentatively, D is TRBD2 (5 bases). This CDR3 contains 14 residues. Looked up from germline, CDR1 is LGHNA and CDR2 is YSLEER. Deletions cut 3 bases from V and 2 bases from J, with 11 bases between.

V usage is TRBV14 and J usage is TRBJ2-7; tentative D call: TRBD1 (5 bases). From germline, CDR1 is SGHDN and CDR2 FVKESK. There are 16 residues in the CDR3. V lost 2 bases, J lost 2 bases, and 16 bases lay in between. CDR3 nucleotide sequence: TGTGCCAGCAGCCAACCTGCTGGAGCAGGGCCCTACGAGCAGTACTTC. Amino acids: CASSQPAGAGPYEQYF.

The chain has TRBV7-9 and TRBJ1-2; 7 bases fit TRBD1. The length of the CDR3 is 17 residues. From germline, CDR1 is SEHNR and CDR2 FQNEAQ (reference sequence). V shed 5 bases and J 9 bases; nucleotides not matched to a gene: 21. CDR3 sequence (DNA): TGTGCCAGCAGCACTCTCAACCTACTTACCCCGGGACAGAGCTACACCTTC. It codes for CASSTLNLLTPGQSYTF.

In its sample, this clonotype was seen a few times. This chain uses TRBV4-3 with TRBJ2-7; TRBD2 aligns across 8 bases. Germline-derived CDR1 and CDR2 are LGHNA and YSLEER. V lost 0 bases and J lost 3; bases outside the gene matches: 16. The CDR3 contains 19 residues. The chain's CDR3 is CASSQEHREKGAGVYEQYF. The CDR3 DNA follows: TGCGCCAGCAGCCAAGAACATAGGGAGAAAGGAGCGGGAGTCTACGAGCAGTACTTC.

The chain recombines TRBV29-1 with TRBJ2-3, with D tentatively TRBD1 (6 bases). The V end lost 7 bases, the J end lost 0 bases, and 26 bases lay between the germline ends. The CDR3 runs 18 residues. Per germline, CDR1 SQVTM and CDR2 ANQGSEA. CDR3 nucleotide sequence: TGCAGCGCTTCGACAGGAGGACCCCCTCAAATTAGCACAGATACGCAGTATTTT. It codes for CSASTGGPPQISTDTQYF.

This rearrangement joins TRBV20-1 to TRBJ2-2; 9 bases line up with TRBD2. The germline gives CDR1 DFQATT, CDR2 SNEGSKA (reference sequence). The CDR3 is made up of 17 amino acids. After removal of 0 bases from V and 4 bases from J, the junction contained 9 bases not matched to a gene. CDR3: CSARDGAGGPSTGELFF. In nucleotides, the CDR3 is TGCAGTGCTAGAGATGGAGCGGGGGGCCCCTCCACCGGGGAGCTGTTTTTT.

The chain carries TRBV7-3 and TRBJ2-1; D might be TRBD2 (6 bases). V gave up 2 bases and J gave up 2 bases, with 13 bases separating them. Per germline, CDR1 SGHTA and CDR2 FQGTGA. This CDR3 has 16 amino acids. The CDR3 nucleotides read TGTGCCAGCAGCTTAGGGCGGGGAGTCACCTACAATGAGCAGTTCTTC. This sequence encodes CASSLGRGVTYNEQFF.

J is TRBJ2-7 and V is TRBV6-2 or TRBV6-3; 7 bases are a match to TRBD1. Germline CDR1 reads MNHEY; CDR2 reads SVGEGT. V was pared by 5 bases and J by 6 bases, with 4 bases of the junction left unmatched. The CDR3 consists of 12 residues. CDR3 in amino acids: CASSRQGPEQYF. The CDR3 bases are TGTGCCAGCAGTCGACAGGGACCCGAGCAGTACTTC.

The chain employs TRBV7-3 and TRBJ2-7; possibly TRBD1 for D (5 bases). Trimming shortened V by 3 bases and J by 3 bases, and 15 bases separated the two germline ends. From germline, CDR1 is SGHTA and CDR2 FQGTGA. The CDR3 consists of 15 residues. The CDR3 DNA reads TGTGCCAGCAGCTTGGGGCAGGTATCAAACTACGAGCAGTACTTC. Translation: CASSLGQVSNYEQYF. Full variable domain (rest looked up from reference TRBV7-3 and TRBJ2-7): GAGVSQTPSNKVTEKGKYVELRCDPISGHTALYWYRQSLGQGPEFLIYFQGTGAADDSGLPNDRFFAVRPEGSVSTLKIQRTERGDSAVYLCASSLGQVSNYEQYFGPGTRLTVT.

The chain joins TRBV27 to TRBJ2-7; D tentatively reads TRBD1 or TRBD2 (5 bases each). The CDR3 is 12 residues long. Per the germline V gene, CDR1 is MNHEY and CDR2 is SMNVEV (reference sequence). The V and J ends lost 9 bases and 2 bases respectively, with 11 bases between them. CDR3 DNA: TGTGCCAGTGGGGGATCTACCTACGAGCAGTACTTC. It yields the protein CASGGSTYEQYF.

This clonotype came up a few times. This chain joins TRBV10-3 and TRBJ2-1; TRBD2 aligns across 9 bases. V lost 0 bases to trimming and J lost 0 bases; unmatched junction nucleotides: 6. Germline CDR1 reads ENHRY; CDR2 reads SYGVKD. The CDR3 is 18 amino acids. The CDR3 nucleotides are TGTGCCATCAGTGAGTCCCGCTCTAGCGGGGCCTCCTACAATGAGCAGTTCTTC. This gives the protein CAISESRSSGASYNEQFF.

This clonotype was found a few times. V is TRBV6-5 and J is TRBJ2-1; 7 nucleotides agree with TRBD1. Germline V gives CDR1 MNHEY, CDR2 SVGAGI. Losses at the gene ends were 0 bases for V and 2 bases for J; bases not matched to a gene: 7. CDR3 size: 17 residues. CDR3: CASSYSQFQGAYNEQFF. CDR3 DNA: TGTGCCAGCAGTTACTCACAATTCCAGGGGGCCTACAATGAGCAGTTCTTC.

With regard to this clonotype: A much bigger clone sits one base away, suggesting this may be a read error. The chain joins TRBV29-1 to TRBJ2-3; D uncertain. This CDR3 contains 16 residues. Trimming took 0 bases from V and 2 from J, leaving 15 bases between them. Looked up from germline, CDR1 is SQVTM and CDR2 is ANQGSEA. The CDR3 sequence is CSVEDVLDLNTDTQYF. CDR3 DNA: TGCAGCGTTGAAGACGTCCTGGACCTTAACACAGATACGCAGTATTTT.

This clonotype occurred many times. The genes are TRBV10-3 and TRBJ2-1, with TRBD2 matching over 11 bases. CDR3 length: 16 residues. Germline values: CDR1 ENHRY, CDR2 SYGVKD. V was clipped by 6 bases and J by 7 bases; unmatched bases: 11. The CDR3 coding sequence is TGTGCCATCAGGGGAAGACTAGCGGGGCTCGGGAATGAGCAGTTCTTC. It is translated as CAIRGRLAGLGNEQFF.

In its sample, this clonotype was seen many times. The chain employs TRBV5-1 and TRBJ2-5; 7 nucleotides match TRBD1. This CDR3 spans 15 amino acids. Trimming cost V 0 bases and J 4 bases; bases outside gene matches: 6. Germline values: CDR1 SGHRS, CDR2 YFSETQ. The CDR3 spells CASSLEGAPRETQYF. The CDR3 coding sequence is TGCGCCAGCAGCTTGGAGGGGGCGCCCCGAGAGACCCAGTACTTC.

This clonotype was picked up many times. V and J are TRBV4-1 and TRBJ2-5, with D unclear. CDR3 length equals 15 residues. V lost 0 bases and J 1 base, leaving 9 bases between the germline ends. In germline, CDR1 is MGHRA, CDR2 YSYEKL. In DNA, the CDR3 is TGCGCCAGCAGCCAAGAGGTTGGCCTCCAAGAGACCCAGTACTTC. It translates to CASSQEVGLQETQYF.

The chain joins TRBV29-1 to TRBJ2-3; 11 bases align to TRBD2. CDR1 is SQVTM, CDR2 ANQGSEA, per germline. With V trimmed by 3 bases and J by 14 bases, 10 bases remained unmatched. This CDR3 is built from 13 residues. CDR3: CSVEVLAGGLWYF. The CDR3 DNA reads as TGCAGCGTTGAGGTGCTAGCGGGGGGTTTGTGGTATTTT.

The V call is TRBV4-2, the J call TRBJ2-7; the D gene is possibly TRBD1 (6 bases). Germline-derived CDR1 and CDR2 are LGHNA and YNFKEQ. The V and J ends lost 0 bases and 4 bases respectively, with 13 bases between them. CDR3 length: 15 amino acids. The CDR3, as DNA: TGTGCCAGCAGCCAAGAACAGGGTCCAGGGTACGAGCAGTACTTC. Amino acids: CASSQEQGPGYEQYF.

CDR3 nucleotide sequence: TGTGCCAGCAGCGTAGGGGTGGTCGCTGAAGCTTTCTTT. It yields the protein CASSVGVVAEAFF. V gene TRBV9 combines with J gene TRBJ1-1; D not certain. Trimming took off 0 bases at V and 6 bases at J, with 9 bases between the two ends. The CDR3 has 13 amino acids. Germline lookup yields CDR1 SGDLS and CDR2 YYNGEE.

This clonotype was picked up many times. The chain recombines TRBV24-1 with TRBJ2-1, with 10 nucleotides matching TRBD2. The CDR3 has 18 amino acids. The germline V gene encodes CDR1 KGHDR and CDR2 SFDVKD. With 1 base clipped from V and 5 bases from J, the junction kept 10 bases outside the gene matches. The CDR3 DNA follows: TGTGCCACCAGTGATTTAGGTCTAGCGGGAGTCGGGAACAATGAGCAGTTCTTC. Translating gives CATSDLGLAGVGNNEQFF.

This clonotype was counted a few times. V and J are TRBV7-9 and TRBJ2-7; 10 positions agree with TRBD1. CDR1 and CDR2 from the germline V gene are SEHNR and FQNEAQ (reference sequence). There are 15 residues in the CDR3. The V gene end was trimmed by 3 bases and the J gene end by 2 bases; junction bases not matched to a gene: 4. The DNA of the CDR3 is TGTGCCAGCAGCTTCACGGGACAGGGGCCCTACGAGCAGTACTTC. It is translated as CASSFTGQGPYEQYF. Drawing the rest from reference TRBV7-9 and TRBJ2-7, the complete variable domain is DTGVSQNPRHKITKRGQNVTFRCDPISEHNRLYWYRQTLGQGPEFLTYFQNEAQLEKSRLLSDRFSAERPKGSFSTLEIQRTEQGDSAMYLCASSFTGQGPYEQYFGPGTRLTVT.

Notes on this clonotype: A read error is likely, as this CDR3 ends without the conserved phenylalanine or tryptophan. It is unclear where the CDR3 begins or ends on the DNA, so no DNA is shown, and the CDR3 is as TCRdb lists it. The CDR3 sequence: CASSTGLEIGY. The V gene is TRBV12-3 or TRBV12-4, the J gene TRBJ2-5; the table gives TRBD2 as D, unverified against the DNA. Including both end residues, the CDR3 is 11 amino acids long.

This clonotype was counted a few times. V and J are TRBV6-2 or TRBV6-3 and TRBJ1-5, with D tentatively TRBD1 (6 bases). Per the germline V gene, CDR1 is MNHEY and CDR2 is SVGEGT. This CDR3 has 15 residues. Trimming removed 5 bases at V and 0 bases at J, with 11 bases between. CDR3 protein: CASSEDSDSNQPQHF. The CDR3 DNA sequence: TGTGCCAGCAGTGAGGACAGCGATAGCAATCAGCCCCAGCATTTT.

At least ten counts were recorded for this clonotype. The chain joins TRBV29-1 to TRBJ2-7; TRBD1 aligns across 11 bases. The CDR3 extends over 13 amino acids. Trimming cost V 6 bases and J 4 bases; bases outside gene matches: 5. The germline CDR1 and CDR2 sequences are SQVTM and ANQGSEA. The CDR3 sequence: CSVAGQGGYEQYF. CDR3 in DNA: TGCAGCGTGGCGGGACAGGGGGGATACGAGCAGTACTTC.

This clonotype was counted a few times. The chain recombines TRBV5-5 with TRBJ1-2, with 7 bases identical to TRBD1. V trimming: 1 base; J trimming: 4 bases; junction bases outside the gene matches: 7. The CDR3 contains 15 residues. Germline V gene data show CDR1 as SGHKS and CDR2 as YYEKEE (reference sequence). CDR3 protein: CASSLLVGGVYGYTF. The CDR3, as DNA: TGTGCCAGCAGCTTGCTGGTAGGGGGCGTCTATGGCTACACCTTC.